One sample yielded the 5 T cell receptor beta chains listed below, sequenced in a study of cytomegalovirus exposure and HLA in healthy donors. The PCR made use of 60 Vbeta and 13 Jbeta primers. Some clones are missing from TCRdb's copy, which holds only in-frame ones; the method was immunoSEQ multiplex PCR. The data contain roughly 120,000 clones, over 8.5% of them singletons. The sequencing sample was made of PBMCs. These receptor sequences come from a woman aged 40 to 55 in good health and CMV-seropositive.

This clone has a handful of counts. The chain combines TRBV6-4 with TRBJ1-1, with unresolved D. CDR1 and CDR2 from the germline V gene are MRHNA and SNTAGT. This CDR3 is built from 13 residues. V lost 3 bases, J lost 0 bases, and 5 bases lay in between. The CDR3 DNA reads as TGTGCCAGCAGTGATGGCATGAACACTGAAGCTTTCTTT. Translating gives CASSDGMNTEAFF.

The J gene is TRBJ2-7, the V gene TRBV19; the match to TRBD1 covers 8 bases. Losses at the gene ends were 8 bases for V and 3 bases for J; bases not matched to a gene: 6. This CDR3 has 13 residues. Germline V gives CDR1 LNHDA, CDR2 SQIVND (reference sequence). CDR3 amino acids: CASSGTGLYEQYF. In DNA form, the CDR3 reads TGTGCCAGTTCCGGGACAGGTCTCTACGAGCAGTACTTC.

J is TRBJ2-5 and V is TRBV5-1; 8 nucleotides line up with TRBD2. Germline loops: CDR1 SGHRS, CDR2 YFSETQ. With 3 bases clipped from V and 3 bases from J, the junction kept 10 bases outside the gene matches. The CDR3 contains 16 residues. CDR3 in DNA: TGCGCCAGCAGCTCGTCAGCGGGGGCGGGTGAAGAGACCCAGTACTTC. This sequence encodes CASSSSAGAGEETQYF.

In this sample, this clone turned up a few times. The chain employs TRBV9 and TRBJ1-2; possible D gene TRBD1, 6 bases. Trimming stripped 3 bases from V and 8 bases from J, with 14 bases between. Germline assignment: CDR1 SGDLS and CDR2 YYNGEE. This CDR3 is 13 amino acids long. The CDR3 coding sequence is TGTGCCAGCAGCGAAGAACAGGGCTGGGGCTACACCTTC. Amino acid sequence: CASSEEQGWGYTF.

The chain couples TRBV30 to TRBJ1-2; D may be TRBD1 (5 bases). This CDR3 spans 14 amino acids. Deletions cut 0 bases from V and 8 bases from J, with 16 bases between. Per the germline V gene, CDR1 is GTSNPN and CDR2 is SVGIG (reference sequence). CDR3 region: CAWSVIREGWGYTF. CDR3 coding DNA: TGTGCCTGGAGTGTAATCAGGGAGGGATGGGGCTACACCTTC.